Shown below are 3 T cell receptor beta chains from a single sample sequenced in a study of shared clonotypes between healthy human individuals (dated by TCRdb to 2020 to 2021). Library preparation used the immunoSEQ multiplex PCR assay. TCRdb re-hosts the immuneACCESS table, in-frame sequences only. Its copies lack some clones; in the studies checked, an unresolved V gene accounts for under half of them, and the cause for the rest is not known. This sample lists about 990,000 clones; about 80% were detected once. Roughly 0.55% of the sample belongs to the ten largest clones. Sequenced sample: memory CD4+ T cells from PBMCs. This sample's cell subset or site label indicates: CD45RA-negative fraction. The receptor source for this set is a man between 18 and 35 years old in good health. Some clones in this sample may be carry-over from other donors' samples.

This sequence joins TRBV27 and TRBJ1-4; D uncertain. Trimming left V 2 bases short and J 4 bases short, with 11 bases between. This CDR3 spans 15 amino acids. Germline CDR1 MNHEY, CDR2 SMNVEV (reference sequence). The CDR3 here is CASSLMGLGNEKLFF. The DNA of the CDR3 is TGTGCCAGCAGTTTAATGGGTTTGGGTAATGAAAAACTGTTTTTT.

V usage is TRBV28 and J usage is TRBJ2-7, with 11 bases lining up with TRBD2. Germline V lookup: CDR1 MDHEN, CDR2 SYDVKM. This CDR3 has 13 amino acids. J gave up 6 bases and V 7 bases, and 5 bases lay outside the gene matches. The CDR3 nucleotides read TGTGCCAGCACTAGCGGGAGGAAGGGCGAGCAGTACTTC. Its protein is CASTSGRKGEQYF.

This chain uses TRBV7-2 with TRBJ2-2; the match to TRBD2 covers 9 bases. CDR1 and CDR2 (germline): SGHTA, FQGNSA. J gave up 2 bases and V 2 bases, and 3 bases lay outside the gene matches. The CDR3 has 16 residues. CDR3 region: CASSLSAGGNTGELFF. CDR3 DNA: TGTGCCAGCAGCTTATCAGCGGGAGGTAACACCGGGGAGCTGTTTTTT.